This T cell receptor (beta chain) was recorded in a study of blood T cell repertoires in COVID-19. Looking at the study overall: Sources were T cells, B-cell-depleted T cells, or PBMCs; the material itself was cDNA or gDNA.

Clinical histories supplied by participants themselves formed the basis of cohort assignment. With V trimmed by 0 bases and J by 3 bases, 9 bases remained unmatched. This CDR3 region has 17 residues. Germline V lookup: CDR1 KGHSH, CDR2 LQKENI. Original methodology: Reference gene primer amplification gave nucleated cell count estimates. Data came from immunoSEQ multiplex PCR; TCRdb stores just in-frame clones and leaves some out. V and J calls and clone size are as listed in that table; D and trimming were resolved from the DNA. The sample records about 300,000 clones, 90% being singletons. This clone was seen just once.

The receptor was isolated from a woman aged 18-29 years with acute COVID-19. The chain is built from TRBV18 and TRBJ1-2, with 8 positions matching TRBD1. Sequenced: PBMCs or T cells enriched from blood (not recorded which). CDR3 sequence reads: CASSPPLLDREDYGYTF. The CDR3 coding sequence is TGTGCCAGCTCACCACCGTTATTGGACAGGGAGGACTATGGCTACACCTTC.